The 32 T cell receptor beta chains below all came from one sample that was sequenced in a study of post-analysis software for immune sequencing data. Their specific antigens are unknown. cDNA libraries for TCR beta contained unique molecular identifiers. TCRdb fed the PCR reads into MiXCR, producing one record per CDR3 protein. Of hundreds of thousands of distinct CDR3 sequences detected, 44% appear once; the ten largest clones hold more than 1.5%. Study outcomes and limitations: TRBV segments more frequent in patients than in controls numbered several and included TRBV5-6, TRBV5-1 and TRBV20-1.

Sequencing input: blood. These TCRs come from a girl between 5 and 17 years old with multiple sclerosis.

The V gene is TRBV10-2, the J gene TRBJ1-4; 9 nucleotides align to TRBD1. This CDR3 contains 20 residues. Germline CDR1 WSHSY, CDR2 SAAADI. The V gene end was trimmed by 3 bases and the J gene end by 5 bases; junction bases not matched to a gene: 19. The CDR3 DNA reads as TGCGCCAGCAGTGACGGGACAGGGAAATTCATTGGCCAACTAAATGAAAAACTGTTTTTT. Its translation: CASSDGTGKFIGQLNEKLFF.

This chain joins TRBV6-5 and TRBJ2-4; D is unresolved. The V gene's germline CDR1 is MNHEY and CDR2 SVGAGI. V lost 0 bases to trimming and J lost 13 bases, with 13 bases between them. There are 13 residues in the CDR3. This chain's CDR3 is CASSYSQRSPQYF. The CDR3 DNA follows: TGTGCCAGCAGTTACTCTCAGCGAAGCCCACAGTACTTC.

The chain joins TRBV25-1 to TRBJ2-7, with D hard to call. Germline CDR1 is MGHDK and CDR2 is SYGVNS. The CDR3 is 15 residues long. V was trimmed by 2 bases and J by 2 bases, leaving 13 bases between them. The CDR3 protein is CASSEVGLATYEQYF. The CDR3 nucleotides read TGTGCCAGCAGTGAAGTCGGTTTGGCAACCTACGAGCAGTACTTC.

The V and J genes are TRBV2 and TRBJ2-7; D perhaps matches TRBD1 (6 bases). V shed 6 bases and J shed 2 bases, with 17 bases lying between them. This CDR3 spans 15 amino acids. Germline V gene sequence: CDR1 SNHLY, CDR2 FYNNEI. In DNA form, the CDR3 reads TGTGCCAGCAGAGCAGGGGCGACCCCCACCTACGAGCAGTACTTC. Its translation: CASRAGATPTYEQYF.

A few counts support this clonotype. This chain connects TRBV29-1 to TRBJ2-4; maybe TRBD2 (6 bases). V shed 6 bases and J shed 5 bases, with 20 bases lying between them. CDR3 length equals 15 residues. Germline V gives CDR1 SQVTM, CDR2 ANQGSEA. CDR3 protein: CSVAPGLRAQNIQYF. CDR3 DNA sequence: TGCAGCGTCGCCCCGGGACTTAGGGCCCAAAACATTCAGTACTTC.

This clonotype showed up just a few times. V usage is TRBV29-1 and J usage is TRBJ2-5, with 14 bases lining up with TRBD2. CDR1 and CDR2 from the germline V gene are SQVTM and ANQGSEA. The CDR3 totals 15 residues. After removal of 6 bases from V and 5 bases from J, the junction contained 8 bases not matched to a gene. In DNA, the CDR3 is TGCAGCGTACGACTAGCGGGAGGGCCGGGGGAGACCCAGTACTTC. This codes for CSVRLAGGPGETQYF.

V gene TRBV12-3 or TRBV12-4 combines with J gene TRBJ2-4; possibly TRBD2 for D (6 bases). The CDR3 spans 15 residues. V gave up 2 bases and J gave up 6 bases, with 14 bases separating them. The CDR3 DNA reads TGTGCCAGCAGTTTATTGGGGGTCGGGGGAAACATTCAGTACTTC. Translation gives CASSLLGVGGNIQYF.

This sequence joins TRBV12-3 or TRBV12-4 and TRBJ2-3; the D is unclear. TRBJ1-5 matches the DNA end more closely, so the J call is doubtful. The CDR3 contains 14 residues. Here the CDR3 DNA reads TGTGCCAGCAGTAAGAGGTTGGAAGGACAGCCCCAGCATTTT. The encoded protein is CASSKRLEGQPQHF.

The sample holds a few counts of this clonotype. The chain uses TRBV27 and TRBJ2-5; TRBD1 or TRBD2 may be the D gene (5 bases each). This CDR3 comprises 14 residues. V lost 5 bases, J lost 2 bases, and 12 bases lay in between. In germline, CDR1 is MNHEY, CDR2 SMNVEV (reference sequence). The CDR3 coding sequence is TGTGCCAGCAGTGACGGGGCGAGACAAGAGACCCAGTACTTC. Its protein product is CASSDGARQETQYF.

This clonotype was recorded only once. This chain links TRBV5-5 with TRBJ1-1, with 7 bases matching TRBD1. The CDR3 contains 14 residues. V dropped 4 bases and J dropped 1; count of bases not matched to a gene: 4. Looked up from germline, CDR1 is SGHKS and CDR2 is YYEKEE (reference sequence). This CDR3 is CASSIGGWNTEAFF. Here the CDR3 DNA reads TGTGCCAGCAGCATAGGGGGCTGGAACACTGAAGCTTTCTTT.

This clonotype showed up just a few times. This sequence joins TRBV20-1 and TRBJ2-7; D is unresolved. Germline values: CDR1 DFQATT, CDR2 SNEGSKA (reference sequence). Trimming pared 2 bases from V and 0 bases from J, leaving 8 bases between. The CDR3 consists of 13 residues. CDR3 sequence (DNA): TGCAGTGCTAGACCCCGAAGCTCCTACGAGCAGTACTTC. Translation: CSARPRSSYEQYF.

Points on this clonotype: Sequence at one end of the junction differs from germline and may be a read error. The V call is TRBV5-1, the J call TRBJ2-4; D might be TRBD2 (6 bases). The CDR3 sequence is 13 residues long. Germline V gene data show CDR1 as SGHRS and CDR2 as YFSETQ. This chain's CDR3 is CASATSNYDIRYF. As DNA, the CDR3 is TGCGCCAGCGCTACTAGCAATTATGACATTCGGTACTTC.

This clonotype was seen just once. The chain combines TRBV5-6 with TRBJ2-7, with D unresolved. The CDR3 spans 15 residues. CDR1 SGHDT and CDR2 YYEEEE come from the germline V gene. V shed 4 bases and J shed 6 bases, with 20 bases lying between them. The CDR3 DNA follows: TGTGCCAGCAGCCTTGGTCCTATTCGAAGTGGCGAGCAGTACTTC. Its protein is CASSLGPIRSGEQYF.

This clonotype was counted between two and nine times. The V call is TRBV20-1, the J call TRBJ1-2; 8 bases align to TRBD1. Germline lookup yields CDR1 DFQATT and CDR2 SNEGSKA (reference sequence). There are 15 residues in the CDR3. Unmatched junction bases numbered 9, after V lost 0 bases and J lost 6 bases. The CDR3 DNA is TGCAGTGCTAGAGATCAGGGGGCAAAGAGCGATGGCTACACCTTC. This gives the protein CSARDQGAKSDGYTF.

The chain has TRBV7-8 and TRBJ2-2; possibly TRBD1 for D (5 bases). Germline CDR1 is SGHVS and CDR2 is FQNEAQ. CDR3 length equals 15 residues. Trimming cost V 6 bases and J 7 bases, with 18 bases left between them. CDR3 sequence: CASSPQGQGHGELFF. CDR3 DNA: TGTGCCAGCAGTCCCCAAGGGCAGGGTCACGGGGAGCTGTTTTTT.

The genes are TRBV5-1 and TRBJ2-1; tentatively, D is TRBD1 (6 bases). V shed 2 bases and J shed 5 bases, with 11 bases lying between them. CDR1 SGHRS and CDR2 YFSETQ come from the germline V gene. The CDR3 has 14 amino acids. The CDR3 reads CASSLQGNNNEQFF. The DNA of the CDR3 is TGCGCCAGCAGCTTACAGGGTAACAACAATGAGCAGTTCTTC.

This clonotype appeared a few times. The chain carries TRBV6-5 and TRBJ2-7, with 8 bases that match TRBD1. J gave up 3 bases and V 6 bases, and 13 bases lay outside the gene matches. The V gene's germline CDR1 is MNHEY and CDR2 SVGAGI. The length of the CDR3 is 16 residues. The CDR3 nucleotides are TGTGCCAGCAGCCTAGGACAGGGACCCCTCTACTACGAGCAGTACTTC. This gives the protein CASSLGQGPLYYEQYF.

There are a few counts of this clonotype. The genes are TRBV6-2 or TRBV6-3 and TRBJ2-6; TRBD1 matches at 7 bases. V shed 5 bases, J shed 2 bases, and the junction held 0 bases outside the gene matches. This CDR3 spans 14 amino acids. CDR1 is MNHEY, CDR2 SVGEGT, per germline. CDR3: CASSTGAGANVLTF. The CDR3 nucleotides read TGTGCCAGCAGTACAGGGGCTGGGGCCAACGTCCTGACTTTC.

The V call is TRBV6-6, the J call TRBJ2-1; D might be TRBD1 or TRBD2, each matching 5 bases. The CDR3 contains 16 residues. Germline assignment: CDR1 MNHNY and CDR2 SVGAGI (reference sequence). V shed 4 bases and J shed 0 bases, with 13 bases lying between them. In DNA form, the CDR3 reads TGTGCCAGCAGTTCCCCGGGGCGGGTCTCCTACAATGAGCAGTTCTTC. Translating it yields CASSSPGRVSYNEQFF.

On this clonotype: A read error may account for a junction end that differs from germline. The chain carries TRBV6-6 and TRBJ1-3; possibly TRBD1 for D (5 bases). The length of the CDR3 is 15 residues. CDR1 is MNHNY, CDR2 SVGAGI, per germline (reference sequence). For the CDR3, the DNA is TGTGCCAGCAGCTACTCGGGGGGGGACGGAAACACCATATATTTT. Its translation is CASSYSGGDGNTIYF.

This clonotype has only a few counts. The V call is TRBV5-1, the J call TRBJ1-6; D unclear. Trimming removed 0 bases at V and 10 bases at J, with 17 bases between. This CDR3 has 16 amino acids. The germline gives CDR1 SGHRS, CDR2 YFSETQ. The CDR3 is CASSLDGRPGKSPLHF. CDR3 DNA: TGCGCCAGCAGCTTGGATGGTCGACCGGGTAAATCACCCCTCCACTTT.

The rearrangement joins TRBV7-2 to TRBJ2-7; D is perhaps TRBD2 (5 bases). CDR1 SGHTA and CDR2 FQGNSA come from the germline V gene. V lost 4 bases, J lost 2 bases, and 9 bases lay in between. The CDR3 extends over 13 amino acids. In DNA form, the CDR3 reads TGTGCCAGCAGCTCTCCGACTACCTACGAGCAGTACTTC. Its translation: CASSSPTTYEQYF.

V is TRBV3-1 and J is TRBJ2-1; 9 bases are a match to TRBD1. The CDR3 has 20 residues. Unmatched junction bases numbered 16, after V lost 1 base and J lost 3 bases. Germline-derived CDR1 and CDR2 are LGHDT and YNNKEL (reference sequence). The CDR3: CASSQVGGYLGQGDYNEQFF. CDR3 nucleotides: TGTGCCAGCAGCCAAGTAGGGGGGTATTTGGGACAGGGCGACTACAATGAGCAGTTCTTC.

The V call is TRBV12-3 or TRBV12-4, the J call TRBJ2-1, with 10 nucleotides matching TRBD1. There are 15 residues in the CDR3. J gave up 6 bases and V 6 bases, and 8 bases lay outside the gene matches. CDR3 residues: CASRGGQGVFNEQFF. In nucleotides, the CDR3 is TGTGCCAGCAGGGGCGGACAGGGGGTCTTCAATGAGCAGTTCTTC.

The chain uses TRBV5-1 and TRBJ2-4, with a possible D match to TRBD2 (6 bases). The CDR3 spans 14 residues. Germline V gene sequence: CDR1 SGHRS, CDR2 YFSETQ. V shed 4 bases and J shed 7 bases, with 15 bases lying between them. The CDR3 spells CASSPGEARNIQYF. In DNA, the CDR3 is TGCGCCAGCAGCCCGGGGGAGGCCAGGAACATTCAGTACTTC. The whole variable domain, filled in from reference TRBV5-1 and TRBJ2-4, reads KAGVTQTPRYLIKTRGQQVTLSCSPISGHRSVSWYQQTPGQGLQFLFEYFSETQRNKGNFPGRFSGRQFSNSRSEMNVSTLELGDSALYLCASSPGEARNIQYFGAGTRLSVL.

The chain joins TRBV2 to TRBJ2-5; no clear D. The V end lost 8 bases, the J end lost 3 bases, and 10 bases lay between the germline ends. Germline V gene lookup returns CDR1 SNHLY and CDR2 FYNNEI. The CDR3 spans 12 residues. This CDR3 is CASRRAEETQYF. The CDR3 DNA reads TGTGCCAGCCGGAGAGCCGAAGAGACCCAGTACTTC.

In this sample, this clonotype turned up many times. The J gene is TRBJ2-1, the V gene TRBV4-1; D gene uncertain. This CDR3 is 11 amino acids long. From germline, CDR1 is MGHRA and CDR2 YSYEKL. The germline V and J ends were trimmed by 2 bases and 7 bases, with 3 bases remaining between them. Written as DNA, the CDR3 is TGCGCCAGCAGCCAAACGAATGAGCAGTTCTTC. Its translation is CASSQTNEQFF.

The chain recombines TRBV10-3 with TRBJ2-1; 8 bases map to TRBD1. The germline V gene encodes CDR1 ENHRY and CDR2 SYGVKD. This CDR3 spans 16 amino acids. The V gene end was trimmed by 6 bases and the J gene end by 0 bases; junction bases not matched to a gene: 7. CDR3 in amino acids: CAISGTGLSSYNEQFF. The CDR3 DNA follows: TGTGCCATCAGCGGGACAGGACTGAGCTCCTACAATGAGCAGTTCTTC.

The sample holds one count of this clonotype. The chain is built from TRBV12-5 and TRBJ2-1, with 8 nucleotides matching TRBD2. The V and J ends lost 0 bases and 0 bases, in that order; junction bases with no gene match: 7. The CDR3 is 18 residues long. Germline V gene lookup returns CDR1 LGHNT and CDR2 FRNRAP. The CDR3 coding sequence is TGTGCTAGTGGTTTGGTAATCGTTAGCGGGGTCTCCTACAATGAGCAGTTCTTC. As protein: CASGLVIVSGVSYNEQFF. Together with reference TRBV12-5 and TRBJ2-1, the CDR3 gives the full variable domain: DARVTQTPRHKVTEMGQEVTMRCQPILGHNTVFWYRQTMMQGLELLAYFRNRAPLDDSGMPKDRFSAEMPDATLATLKIQPSEPRDSAVYFCASGLVIVSGVSYNEQFFGPGTRLTVL.

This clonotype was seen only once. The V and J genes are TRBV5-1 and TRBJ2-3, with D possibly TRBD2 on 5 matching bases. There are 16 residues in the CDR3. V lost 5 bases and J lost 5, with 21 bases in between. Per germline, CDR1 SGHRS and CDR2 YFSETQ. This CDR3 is CASRVGTTRVIDTQYF. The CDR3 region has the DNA TGCGCCAGCAGGGTTGGAACCACGAGGGTCATAGATACGCAGTATTTT.

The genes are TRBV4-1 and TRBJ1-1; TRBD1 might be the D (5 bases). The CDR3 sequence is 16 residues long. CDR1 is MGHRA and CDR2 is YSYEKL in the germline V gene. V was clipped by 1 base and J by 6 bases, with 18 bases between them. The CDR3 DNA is TGCGCCAGCAGCCAAGGGATACTCATGGGGGGACCTGAAGCTTTCTTT. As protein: CASSQGILMGGPEAFF.

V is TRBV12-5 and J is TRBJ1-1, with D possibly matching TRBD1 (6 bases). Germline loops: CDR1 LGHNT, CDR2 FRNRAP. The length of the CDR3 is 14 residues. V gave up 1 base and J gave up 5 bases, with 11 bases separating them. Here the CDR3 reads CASGLEGGGTEAFF. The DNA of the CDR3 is TGTGCTAGTGGTTTGGAAGGGGGAGGTACTGAAGCTTTCTTT. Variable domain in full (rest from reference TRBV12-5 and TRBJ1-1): DARVTQTPRHKVTEMGQEVTMRCQPILGHNTVFWYRQTMMQGLELLAYFRNRAPLDDSGMPKDRFSAEMPDATLATLKIQPSEPRDSAVYFCASGLEGGGTEAFFGQGTRLTVV.